This T cell receptor beta chain was identified during a study of blood T cell repertoires in COVID-19. Study-wide background: The United States, Italy and Spain were the sources of the acute and convalescent COVID-19 samples. The cDNA or gDNA used as material had been derived from T cells, B-cell-depleted T cells, or PBMCs.

CDR3 length: 14 residues. Germline lookup yields CDR1 SQVTM and CDR2 ANQGSEA. The junction had 6 bases not matched to a gene; V was cut back by 2 bases and J by 5 bases. Source study methods: Reference gene primer amplification yielded estimated nucleated cell counts. Libraries were prepared by immunoSEQ multiplex PCR; TCRdb keeps only in-frame clonotypes and omits some of them. V and J calls and clone size follow that table, whereas D and trimming were derived from the DNA. Of tens of thousands of clones listed, approximately 78% were seen once; the top ten hold 5.5% to 7.5%. The origin of this receptor is a man aged 50-59 years with active or convalescent COVID-19. The chain has TRBV29-1 and TRBJ1-1, with 9 bases fitting TRBD1. The sequenced material came from peripheral blood. CDR3 DNA: TGCAGCGTTGAATCGAGACAGGGGGAAACTGAAGCTTTCTTT. This gives the protein CSVESRQGETEAFF.